The 22 T cell receptor beta chains below were found in one sample sequenced in a study of shared clonotypes between healthy human individuals. Sequencing was performed with immunoSEQ multiplex PCR; in TCRdb, only in-frame clones are kept and a portion is missing. The sample consists of 2 million or so clones, 85% to 95% of them appearing once. The source material was naive CD4+ T cells sorted from blood. Subset given: CD45RA+ positively selected. The receptors originated from a man in his late teens or twenties in good health.

The V gene is TRBV5-1, the J gene TRBJ2-4; D is unresolved. Germline loops: CDR1 SGHRS, CDR2 YFSETQ. V was shortened by 4 bases and J by 2 bases, with 10 bases between the two germline ends. The CDR3 runs 14 residues. The CDR3 DNA is TGCGCCAGCAGCCCTCAGAACTCCAAAAACATTCAGTACTTC. Its protein product is CASSPQNSKNIQYF.

This clone was seen just once. V usage is TRBV9 and J usage is TRBJ2-7; D perhaps matches TRBD2 (6 bases). The CDR3 is 15 amino acids. Trimming removed 0 bases from V and 3 bases from J, with 13 bases in between. CDR1 and CDR2 from the germline V gene are SGDLS and YYNGEE. As DNA, the CDR3 is TGTGCCAGCAGCGTAGCTACGGCGGGGTACTACGAGCAGTACTTC. It specifies CASSVATAGYYEQYF.

Remarks on this clone: The sample holds other DNA sequences that translate to the same CDR3. The J gene is TRBJ2-7, the V gene TRBV6-5; 7 bases fit TRBD2. Germline V gene lookup returns CDR1 MNHEY and CDR2 SVGAGI. V gave up 0 bases and J gave up 4 bases; unmatched junction bases: 6. The CDR3 is 15 residues long. CDR3 sequence (DNA): TGTGCCAGCAGTTACTCTGGCGGGGGTGGTTACGAGCAGTACTTC. Encoded protein: CASSYSGGGGYEQYF.

This clone has a single count. The J gene is TRBJ2-2, the V gene TRBV7-6, with 9 positions matching TRBD2. From germline, CDR1 is SGHVS and CDR2 FNYEAQ. This CDR3 region has 16 residues. J lost 4 bases, V lost 0 bases, and 3 bases had no gene match. CDR3 sequence (DNA): TGTGCCAGCAGCTTAGCGATAGCGGGAGTCACCGGGGAGCTGTTTTTT. Protein sequence: CASSLAIAGVTGELFF.

In this sample, this clone turned up once. The J gene is TRBJ2-3, the V gene TRBV6-5; TRBD2 aligns across 13 bases. CDR1 is MNHEY and CDR2 is SVGAGI in the germline V gene. The J segment lost 11 bases and the V segment lost 5 bases, leaving 10 bases of the junction unmatched. The CDR3 length is 15 residues. Written as DNA, the CDR3 is TGTGCCAGCAGTCCTGGACTAGCGGGGGCAAACCAGCAGTATTTT. Protein: CASSPGLAGANQQYF.

Details on this clone: A clone one base away is much larger, so this may be a read error. V usage is TRBV5-6 and J usage is TRBJ1-1, with D possibly matching TRBD1 (5 bases). Germline CDR1 and CDR2: SGHDT and YYEEEE. This CDR3 region has 14 residues. The V and J ends lost 0 bases and 5 bases respectively, with 11 bases between them. DNA of the CDR3: TGTGCCAGCAGCTTGGGGGACGGGTCTACTGAAGCTTTCTTT. Protein product: CASSLGDGSTEAFF.

The V and J genes are TRBV5-1 and TRBJ2-2; D unclear. Trimming removed 1 base from V and 4 bases from J, with 11 bases in between. Germline-derived CDR1 and CDR2 are SGHRS and YFSETQ. The CDR3 runs 15 residues. CDR3 protein: CASSLSPSSTGELFF. The CDR3 bases are TGCGCCAGCAGCTTGTCCCCTAGTAGCACCGGGGAGCTGTTTTTT. Full variable domain (rest looked up from reference TRBV5-1 and TRBJ2-2): KAGVTQTPRYLIKTRGQQVTLSCSPISGHRSVSWYQQTPGQGLQFLFEYFSETQRNKGNFPGRFSGRQFSNSRSEMNVSTLELGDSALYLCASSLSPSSTGELFFGEGSRLTVL.

This clone has just a few counts. Other nucleotide sequences in the sample specify the same CDR3. The chain is built from TRBV5-1 and TRBJ2-7, with 9 positions matching TRBD1. CDR1 SGHRS and CDR2 YFSETQ come from the germline V gene. The CDR3 is made up of 13 amino acids. The trim removed 4 bases at V and 3 bases at J, leaving 2 bases unmatched. The CDR3 reads CASSPDRGYEQYF. Here the CDR3 DNA reads TGCGCCAGCAGCCCGGACAGGGGCTACGAGCAGTACTTC.

The V gene is TRBV2, the J gene TRBJ2-3; TRBD2 agrees at 9 bases. Trimming removed 7 bases from V and 4 bases from J; junction bases left unmatched: 6. Germline loops: CDR1 SNHLY, CDR2 FYNNEI. CDR3 length equals 14 residues. The CDR3 region has the DNA TGTGCCAGCAACTCGGCGGGGGGGCCAGATACGCAGTATTTT. Translated, it gives CASNSAGGPDTQYF.

The chain links TRBV5-1 to TRBJ2-1; D ambiguous. This CDR3 contains 13 residues. The V end was cut by 0 bases, the J end by 14 bases, with 15 bases between. CDR1 is SGHRS and CDR2 is YFSETQ in the germline V gene. The CDR3 nucleotides read TGCGCCAGCAGCTTGGTTTACAGTAACCAGGAGTTCTTC. The encoded protein is CASSLVYSNQEFF.

The chain uses TRBV30 and TRBJ2-7, with 8 bases matching TRBD1. The CDR3 is 15 residues long. Germline lookup yields CDR1 GTSNPN and CDR2 SVGIG (reference sequence). The trim removed 2 bases at V and 3 bases at J, leaving 9 bases unmatched. The CDR3 DNA is TGTGCCTGGAGTTCATTTAGTACAGGGGGCTACGAGCAGTACTTC. Its protein product is CAWSSFSTGGYEQYF. Filled out from reference TRBV30 and TRBJ2-7, the complete variable domain reads SQTIHQWPATLVQPVGSPLSLECTVEGTSNPNLYWYRQAAGRGLQLLFYSVGIGQISSEVPQNLSASRPQDRQFILSSKKLLLSDSGFYLCAWSSFSTGGYEQYFGPGTRLTVT.

The chain combines TRBV19 with TRBJ1-6; D is ambiguous. Germline CDR1 and CDR2: LNHDA and SQIVND (reference sequence). The CDR3 is made up of 14 amino acids. The V end lost 0 bases, the J end lost 6 bases, and 6 bases lay between the germline ends. CDR3 DNA: TGTGCCAGTAGTATAGAAGGAGCTAATTCACCCCTCCACTTT. Translated, it gives CASSIEGANSPLHF.

This chain connects TRBV6-4 to TRBJ2-5; D is unclear. V shed 4 bases and J shed 5 bases, with 11 bases lying between them. The CDR3 has 13 residues. Germline assignment: CDR1 MRHNA and CDR2 SNTAGT. The CDR3 spells CASSVYASETQYF. The CDR3 bases are TGTGCCAGCAGTGTATATGCCTCTGAGACCCAGTACTTC.

The chain has TRBV10-3 and TRBJ2-2; D gene uncertain. The V gene's germline CDR1 is ENHRY and CDR2 SYGVKD. The CDR3 spans 12 residues. The V end was cut by 6 bases, the J end by 6 bases, with 8 bases between. In DNA form, the CDR3 reads TGTGCCATCAGGTCACTCTCCGGGGAGCTGTTTTTT. Protein sequence: CAIRSLSGELFF.

This clone has more than one count but fewer than ten. The chain has TRBV5-1 and TRBJ2-7; D ambiguous. Germline loops: CDR1 SGHRS, CDR2 YFSETQ. CDR3 length equals 15 residues. V lost 0 bases and J 2 bases, leaving 12 bases between the germline ends. CDR3 region: CASSLAWEQTYEQYF. DNA for the CDR3: TGCGCCAGCAGCTTGGCCTGGGAACAGACCTACGAGCAGTACTTC. The whole variable domain, remainder taken from reference TRBV5-1 and TRBJ2-7, is KAGVTQTPRYLIKTRGQQVTLSCSPISGHRSVSWYQQTPGQGLQFLFEYFSETQRNKGNFPGRFSGRQFSNSRSEMNVSTLELGDSALYLCASSLAWEQTYEQYFGPGTRLTVT.

The V gene is TRBV29-1, the J gene TRBJ1-4; D is uncertain. Per the germline V gene, CDR1 is SQVTM and CDR2 is ANQGSEA. V lost 6 bases and J 0 bases, leaving 11 bases between the germline ends. This CDR3 is 14 amino acids long. CDR3 sequence: CSVIGSATNEKLFF. In DNA form, the CDR3 reads TGCAGCGTCATAGGGAGCGCAACTAATGAAAAACTGTTTTTT.

CDR3 region: CASSPRRETEAFF. In DNA form, the CDR3 reads TGTGCCAGCTCACCACGCCGGGAAACTGAAGCTTTCTTT. This sequence joins TRBV18 and TRBJ1-1; D gene uncertain. The germline V gene has CDR1 KGHSH and CDR2 LQKENI. The CDR3 is made up of 13 amino acids. Trimming removed 1 base at V and 5 bases at J, with 8 bases between.

The gene calls are TRBV27 and TRBJ2-3; TRBD2 is a possible D gene (5 bases). Looked up from germline, CDR1 is MNHEY and CDR2 is SMNVEV (reference sequence). The CDR3 is 14 residues long. Trimming removed 4 bases at V and 2 bases at J, with 10 bases between. The CDR3 coding sequence is TGTGCCAGCAGTTCAGCGGTAATCACAGATACGCAGTATTTT. It encodes CASSSAVITDTQYF.

The rearrangement links TRBV25-1 to TRBJ1-1; TRBD1 might be the D (6 bases). The CDR3 sequence is 15 residues long. Trimming removed 4 bases from V and 4 bases from J, with 16 bases in between. Germline loops: CDR1 MGHDK, CDR2 SYGVNS. This chain's CDR3 is CASSALLQGTTEAFF. CDR3 bases: TGTGCCAGCAGTGCCCTCTTACAGGGTACCACTGAAGCTTTCTTT.

Remarks on this clone: Other nucleotide sequences in the sample specify the same CDR3. The genes are TRBV6-6 and TRBJ1-1; a weak D match, TRBD1 (5 bases). Germline V gene lookup returns CDR1 MNHNY and CDR2 SVGAGI (reference sequence). The CDR3 consists of 14 residues. V lost 6 bases, J lost 2 bases, and 13 bases lay in between. CDR3 residues: CASSLGQGNTEAFF. The CDR3 DNA reads TGTGCCAGCAGCCTTGGTCAGGGAAACACTGAAGCTTTCTTT.

V gene TRBV4-1 combines with J gene TRBJ2-2, with 10 positions matching TRBD1. This CDR3 is 17 amino acids long. Unmatched junction bases numbered 8, after V lost 4 bases and J lost 3 bases. Germline V gene data show CDR1 as MGHRA and CDR2 as YSYEKL. The CDR3 coding sequence is TGCGCCAGCAGCCGCGGTTGGACAGGGGGACACACCGGGGAGCTGTTTTTT. Translation: CASSRGWTGGHTGELFF.

The chain couples TRBV15 to TRBJ1-1; perhaps TRBD1 as D (6 bases). This CDR3 region has 16 residues. The V gene's germline CDR1 is LNHNV and CDR2 YYDKDF (reference sequence). The V gene lost 1 base and the J gene lost 6 bases, with 18 bases spanning the gap. The CDR3 spells CATSRAMGAVGAEAFF. As DNA, the CDR3 is TGTGCCACCAGCAGAGCCATGGGGGCAGTCGGCGCTGAAGCTTTCTTT.